This T cell receptor beta chain was identified in a study of post-analysis software for immune sequencing data. In the case of this clonotype: Its matching antigen is unknown.

The V and J ends lost 7 bases and 8 bases respectively, with 17 bases between them. Germline values: CDR1 SQVTM, CDR2 ANQGSEA. The CDR3 contains 13 residues. Unique molecular identifiers were carried by the TCR beta cDNA libraries. Input of about 0.9 to 10 million T cells yielded a few hundred thousand cDNA molecules. Each CDR3 protein gets one entry after TCRdb re-called the PCR reads with MiXCR. Of just over 250,000 distinct CDR3 sequences listed, 35% to 40% are singletons. Points from the study as a whole: Several TRBV segments occurring more often in patients than controls included TRBV5-6, TRBV5-1 and TRBV20-1. Controls had significantly higher normalized Chao1 diversity than multiple sclerosis patients.

The TCR comes from a girl between 10 and 17 years old with multiple sclerosis. V and J are TRBV29-1 and TRBJ2-2; D is perhaps TRBD1 (6 bases). The sequenced material came from blood. The CDR3 nucleotides read TGCAGCGCCGGGACAACCCCTCGAGGGGAGCTGTTTTTT. It translates to CSAGTTPRGELFF.